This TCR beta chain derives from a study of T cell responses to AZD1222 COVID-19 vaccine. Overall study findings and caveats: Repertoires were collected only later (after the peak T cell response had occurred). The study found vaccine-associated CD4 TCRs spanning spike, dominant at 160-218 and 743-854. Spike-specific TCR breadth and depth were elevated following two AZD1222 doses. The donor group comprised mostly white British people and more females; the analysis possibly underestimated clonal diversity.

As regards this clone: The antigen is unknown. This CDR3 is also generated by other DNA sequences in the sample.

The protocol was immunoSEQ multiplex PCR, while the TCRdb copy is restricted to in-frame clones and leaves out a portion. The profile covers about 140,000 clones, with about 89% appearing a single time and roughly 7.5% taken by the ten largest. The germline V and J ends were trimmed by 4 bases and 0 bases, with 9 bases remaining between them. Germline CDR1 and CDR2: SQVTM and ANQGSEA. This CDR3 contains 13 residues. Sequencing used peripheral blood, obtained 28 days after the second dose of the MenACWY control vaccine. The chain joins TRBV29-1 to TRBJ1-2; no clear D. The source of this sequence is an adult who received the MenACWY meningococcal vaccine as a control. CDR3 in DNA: TGCAGCGTTGGAAGGGAACCTAACTATGGCTACACCTTC. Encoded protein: CSVGREPNYGYTF.